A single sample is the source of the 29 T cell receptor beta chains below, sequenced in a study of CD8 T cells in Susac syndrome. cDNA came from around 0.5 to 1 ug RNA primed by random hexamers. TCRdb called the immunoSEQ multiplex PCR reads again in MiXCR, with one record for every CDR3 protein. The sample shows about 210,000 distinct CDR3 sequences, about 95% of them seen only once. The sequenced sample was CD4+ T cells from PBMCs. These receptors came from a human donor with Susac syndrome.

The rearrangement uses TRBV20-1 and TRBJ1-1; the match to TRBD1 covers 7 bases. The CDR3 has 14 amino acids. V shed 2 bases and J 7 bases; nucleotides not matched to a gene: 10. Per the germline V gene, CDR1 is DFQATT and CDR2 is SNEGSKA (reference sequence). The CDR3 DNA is TGCAGTGCTAGATCTGCCGGGACAGCCCTTGAAGCTTTCTTT. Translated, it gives CSARSAGTALEAFF.

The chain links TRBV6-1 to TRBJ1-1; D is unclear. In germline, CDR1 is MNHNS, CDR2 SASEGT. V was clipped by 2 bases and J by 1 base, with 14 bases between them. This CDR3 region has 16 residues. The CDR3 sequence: CASSEPYAASNTEAFF. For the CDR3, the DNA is TGTGCCAGCAGTGAACCCTATGCGGCCTCGAACACTGAAGCTTTCTTT.

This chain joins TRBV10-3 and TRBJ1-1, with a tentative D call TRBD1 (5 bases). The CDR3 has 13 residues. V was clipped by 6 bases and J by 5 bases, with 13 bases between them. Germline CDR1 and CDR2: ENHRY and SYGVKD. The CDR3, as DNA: TGTGCCATCAGCGGACACCTCGGGACTGAAGCTTTCTTT. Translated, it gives CAISGHLGTEAFF.

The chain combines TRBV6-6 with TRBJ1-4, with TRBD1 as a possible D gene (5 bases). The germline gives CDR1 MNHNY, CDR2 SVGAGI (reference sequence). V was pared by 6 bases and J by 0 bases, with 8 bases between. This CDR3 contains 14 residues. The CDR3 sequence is CASRGTPTNEKLFF. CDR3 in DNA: TGTGCCAGCAGGGGGACTCCAACTAATGAAAAACTGTTTTTT.

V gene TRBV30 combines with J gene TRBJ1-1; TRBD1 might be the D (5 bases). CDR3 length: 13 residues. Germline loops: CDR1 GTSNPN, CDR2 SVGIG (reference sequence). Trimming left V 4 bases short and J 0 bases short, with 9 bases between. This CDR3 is CAWMRGMNTEAFF. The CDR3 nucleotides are TGTGCCTGGATGCGGGGCATGAACACTGAAGCTTTCTTT.

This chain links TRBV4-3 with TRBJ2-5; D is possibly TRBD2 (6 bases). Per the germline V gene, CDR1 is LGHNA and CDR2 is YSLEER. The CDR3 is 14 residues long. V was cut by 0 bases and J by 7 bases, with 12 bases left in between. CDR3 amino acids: CASSQEGRLGTQYF. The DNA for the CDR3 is TGCGCCAGCAGCCAAGAGGGCCGACTAGGGACCCAGTACTTC.

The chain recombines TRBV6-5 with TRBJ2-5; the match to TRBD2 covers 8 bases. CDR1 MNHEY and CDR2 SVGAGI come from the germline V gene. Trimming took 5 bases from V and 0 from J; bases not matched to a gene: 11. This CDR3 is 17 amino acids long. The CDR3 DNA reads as TGTGCCAGCAGTACTAGCGGAACTATAAGAAACCAAGAGACCCAGTACTTC. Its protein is CASSTSGTIRNQETQYF.

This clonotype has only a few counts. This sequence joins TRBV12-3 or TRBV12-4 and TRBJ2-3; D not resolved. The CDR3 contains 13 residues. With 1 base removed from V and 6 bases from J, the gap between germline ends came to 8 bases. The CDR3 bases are TGTGCCAGCAGTTTAGACAGAGCGGATACGCAGTATTTT. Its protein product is CASSLDRADTQYF.

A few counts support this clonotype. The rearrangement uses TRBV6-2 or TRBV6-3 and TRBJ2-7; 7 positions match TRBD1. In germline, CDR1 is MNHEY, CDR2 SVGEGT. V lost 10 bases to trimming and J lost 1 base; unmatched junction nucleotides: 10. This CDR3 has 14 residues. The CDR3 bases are TGTGCCACCGGGATGACAGGGAATTCCTACGAGCAGTACTTC. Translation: CATGMTGNSYEQYF.

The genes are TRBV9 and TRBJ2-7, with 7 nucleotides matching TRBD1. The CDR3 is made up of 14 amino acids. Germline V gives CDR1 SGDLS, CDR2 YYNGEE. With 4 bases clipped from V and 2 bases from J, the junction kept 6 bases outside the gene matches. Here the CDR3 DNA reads TGTGCCAGCAGCACCGGGACAGTGGCCTACGAGCAGTACTTC. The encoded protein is CASSTGTVAYEQYF.

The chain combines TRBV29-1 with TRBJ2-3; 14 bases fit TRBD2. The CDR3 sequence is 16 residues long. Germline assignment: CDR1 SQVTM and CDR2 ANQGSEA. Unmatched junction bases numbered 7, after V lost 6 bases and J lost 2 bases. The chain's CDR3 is CSVAGLAGASTDTQYF. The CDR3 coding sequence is TGCAGCGTCGCGGGACTAGCGGGGGCCTCCACAGATACGCAGTATTTT.

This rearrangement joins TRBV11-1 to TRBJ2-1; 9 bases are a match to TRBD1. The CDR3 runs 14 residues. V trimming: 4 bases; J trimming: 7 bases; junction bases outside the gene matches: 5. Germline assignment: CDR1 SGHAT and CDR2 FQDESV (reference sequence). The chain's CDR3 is CASSSTDRGNEQFF. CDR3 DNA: TGTGCCAGCAGCTCAACTGACAGGGGGAATGAGCAGTTCTTC.

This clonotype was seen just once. The CDR3 region has the DNA TGTGCCAGCAGCCCTACGACAGGGGTGGATGAGCAGTTCTTC. Protein sequence: CASSPTTGVDEQFF. The V gene is TRBV3-1, the J gene TRBJ2-1; TRBD1 matches at 8 bases. Germline-derived CDR1 and CDR2 are LGHDT and YNNKEL (reference sequence). This CDR3 has 14 amino acids. The ends lost 4 bases at V and 8 bases at J; junction bases unmatched: 7.

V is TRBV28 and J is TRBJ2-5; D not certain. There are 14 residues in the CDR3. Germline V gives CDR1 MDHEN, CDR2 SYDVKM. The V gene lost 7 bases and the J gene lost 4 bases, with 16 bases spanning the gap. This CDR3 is CASNIGFGRETQYF. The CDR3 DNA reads TGTGCCAGCAACATCGGGTTTGGACGAGAGACCCAGTACTTC.

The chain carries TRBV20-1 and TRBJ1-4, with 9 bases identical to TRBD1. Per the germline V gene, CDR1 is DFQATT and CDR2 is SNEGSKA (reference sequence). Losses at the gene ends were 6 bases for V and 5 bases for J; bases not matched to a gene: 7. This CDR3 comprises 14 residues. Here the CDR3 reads CSATTGTGNEKLFF. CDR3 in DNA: TGCAGTGCAACCACCGGGACAGGGAATGAAAAACTGTTTTTT.

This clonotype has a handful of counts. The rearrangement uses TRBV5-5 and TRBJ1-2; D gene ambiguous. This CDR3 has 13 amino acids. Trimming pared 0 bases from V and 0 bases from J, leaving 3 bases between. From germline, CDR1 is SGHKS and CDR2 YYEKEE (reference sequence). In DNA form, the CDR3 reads TGTGCCAGCAGCTTGGCGGCTAACTATGGCTACACCTTC. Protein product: CASSLAANYGYTF.

CDR3 region: CASSLTPSMNTEAFF. The DNA of the CDR3 is TGTGCCAGCAGCCTAACCCCGTCCATGAACACTGAAGCTTTCTTT. The chain joins TRBV12-3 or TRBV12-4 to TRBJ1-1; D call uncertain. The CDR3 has 15 residues. Trimming stripped 6 bases from V and 0 bases from J, with 14 bases between.

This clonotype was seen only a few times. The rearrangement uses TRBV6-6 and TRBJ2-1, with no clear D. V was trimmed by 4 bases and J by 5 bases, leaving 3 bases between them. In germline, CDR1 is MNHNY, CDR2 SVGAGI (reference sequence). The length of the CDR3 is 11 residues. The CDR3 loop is CASSSDNEQFF. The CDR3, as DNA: TGTGCCAGCAGTTCCGACAATGAGCAGTTCTTC.

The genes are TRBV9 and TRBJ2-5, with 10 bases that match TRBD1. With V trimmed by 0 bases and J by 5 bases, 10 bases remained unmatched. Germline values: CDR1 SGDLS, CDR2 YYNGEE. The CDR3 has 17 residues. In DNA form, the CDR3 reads TGTGCCAGCAGCGTAGGACAGGGGGCCCCTGAAGCGGAGACCCAGTACTTC. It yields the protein CASSVGQGAPEAETQYF.

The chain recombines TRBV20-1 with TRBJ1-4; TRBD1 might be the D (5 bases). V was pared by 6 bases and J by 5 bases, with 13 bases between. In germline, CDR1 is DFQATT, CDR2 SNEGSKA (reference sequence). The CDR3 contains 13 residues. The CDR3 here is CSAPGTGNEKLFF. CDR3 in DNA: TGCAGTGCCCCCGGGACGGGAAATGAAAAACTGTTTTTT.

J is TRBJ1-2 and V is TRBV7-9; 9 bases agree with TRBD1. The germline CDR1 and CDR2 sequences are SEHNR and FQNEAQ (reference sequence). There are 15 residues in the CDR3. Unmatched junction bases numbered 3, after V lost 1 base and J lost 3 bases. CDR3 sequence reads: CASSLETGGDYGYTF. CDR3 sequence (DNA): TGTGCCAGCAGCTTAGAGACAGGGGGAGACTATGGCTACACCTTC.

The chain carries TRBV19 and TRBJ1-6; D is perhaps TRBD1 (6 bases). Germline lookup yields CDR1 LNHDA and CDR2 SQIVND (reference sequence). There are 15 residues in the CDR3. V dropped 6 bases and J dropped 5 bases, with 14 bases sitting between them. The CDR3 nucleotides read TGTGCCAGTAGCCCCCGGGGGCGGAATAATTCACCCCTCCACTTT. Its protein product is CASSPRGRNNSPLHF.

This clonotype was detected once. CDR3: CATSRPPPGVAFF. CDR3 nucleotide sequence: TGTGCCACCAGCAGACCACCCCCGGGGGTAGCGTTCTTC. This chain joins TRBV15 and TRBJ2-1; D is possibly TRBD2 (6 bases). The CDR3 consists of 13 residues. The germline V gene encodes CDR1 LNHNV and CDR2 YYDKDF (reference sequence). Trimming left V 2 bases short and J 15 bases short, with 17 bases between.

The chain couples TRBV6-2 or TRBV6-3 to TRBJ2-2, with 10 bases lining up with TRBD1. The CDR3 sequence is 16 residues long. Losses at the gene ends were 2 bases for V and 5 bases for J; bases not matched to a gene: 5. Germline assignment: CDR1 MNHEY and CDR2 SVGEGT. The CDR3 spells CASSYGGQGLTGELFF. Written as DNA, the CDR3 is TGTGCCAGCAGTTACGGGGGACAGGGGCTGACCGGGGAGCTGTTTTTT.

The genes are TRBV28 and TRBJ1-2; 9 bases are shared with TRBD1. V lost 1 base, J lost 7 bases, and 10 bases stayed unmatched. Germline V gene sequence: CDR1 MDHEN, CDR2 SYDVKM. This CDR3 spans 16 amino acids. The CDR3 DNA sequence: TGTGCCAGCAGTTTATCGGGACAGGGCTTTGGTGGTGGCTACACCTTC. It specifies CASSLSGQGFGGGYTF.

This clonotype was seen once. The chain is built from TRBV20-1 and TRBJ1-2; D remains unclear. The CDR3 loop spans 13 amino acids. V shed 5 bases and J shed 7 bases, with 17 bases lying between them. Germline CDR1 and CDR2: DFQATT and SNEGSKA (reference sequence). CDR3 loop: CSAEPVGFFGYTF. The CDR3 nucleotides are TGCAGTGCTGAACCCGTAGGGTTTTTTGGCTACACCTTC.

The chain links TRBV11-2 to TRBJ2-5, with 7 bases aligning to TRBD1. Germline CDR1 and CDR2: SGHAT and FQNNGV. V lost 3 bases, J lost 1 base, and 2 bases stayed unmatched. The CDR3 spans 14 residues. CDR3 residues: CASSFRDSQETQYF. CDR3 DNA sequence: TGTGCCAGCAGCTTCAGGGACAGCCAAGAGACCCAGTACTTC.

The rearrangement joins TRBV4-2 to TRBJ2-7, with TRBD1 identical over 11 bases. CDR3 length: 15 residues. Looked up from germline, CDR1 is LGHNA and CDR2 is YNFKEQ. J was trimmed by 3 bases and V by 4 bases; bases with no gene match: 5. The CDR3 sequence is CASSRSGTGGYEQYF. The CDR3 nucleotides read TGTGCCAGCAGCCGATCAGGGACAGGGGGCTACGAGCAGTACTTC.

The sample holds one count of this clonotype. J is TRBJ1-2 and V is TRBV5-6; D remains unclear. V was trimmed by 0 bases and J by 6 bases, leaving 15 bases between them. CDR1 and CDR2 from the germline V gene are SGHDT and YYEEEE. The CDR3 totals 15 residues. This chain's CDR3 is CASSLGPGPSHGYTF. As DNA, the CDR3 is TGTGCCAGCAGCTTGGGACCCGGACCCAGCCATGGCTACACCTTC.